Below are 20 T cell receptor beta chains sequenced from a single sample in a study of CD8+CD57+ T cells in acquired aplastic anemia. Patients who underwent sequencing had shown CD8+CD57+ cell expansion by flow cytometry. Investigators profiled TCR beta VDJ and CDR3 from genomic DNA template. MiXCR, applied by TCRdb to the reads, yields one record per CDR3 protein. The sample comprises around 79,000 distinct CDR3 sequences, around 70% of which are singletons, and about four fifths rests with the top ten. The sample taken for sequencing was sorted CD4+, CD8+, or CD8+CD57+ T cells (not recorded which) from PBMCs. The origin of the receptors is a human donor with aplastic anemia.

As DNA, the CDR3 is TGCAGTGCTAGAGGTCGGTTGCCCAACGAGCAGTACTTC. Its protein product is CSARGRLPNEQYF. The chain couples TRBV20-1 to TRBJ2-7; the D is unclear. CDR1 and CDR2 from the germline V gene are DFQATT and SNEGSKA (reference sequence). The V and J ends lost 1 base and 5 bases respectively, with 12 bases between them. The CDR3 extends over 13 amino acids.

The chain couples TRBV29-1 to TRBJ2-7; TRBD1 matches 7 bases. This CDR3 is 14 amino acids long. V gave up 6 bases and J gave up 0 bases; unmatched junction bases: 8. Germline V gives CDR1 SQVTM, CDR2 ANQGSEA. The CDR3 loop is CSVEARGTSYEQYF. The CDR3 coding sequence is TGCAGCGTGGAGGCCAGGGGGACCTCCTACGAGCAGTACTTC.

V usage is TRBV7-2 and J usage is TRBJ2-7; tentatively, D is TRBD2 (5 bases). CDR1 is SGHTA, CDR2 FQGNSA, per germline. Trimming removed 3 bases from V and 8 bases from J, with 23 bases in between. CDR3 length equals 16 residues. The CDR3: CASSLGDGGNLVQQYF. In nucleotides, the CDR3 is TGTGCCAGCAGCTTGGGAGACGGTGGTAACCTAGTCCAGCAGTACTTC.

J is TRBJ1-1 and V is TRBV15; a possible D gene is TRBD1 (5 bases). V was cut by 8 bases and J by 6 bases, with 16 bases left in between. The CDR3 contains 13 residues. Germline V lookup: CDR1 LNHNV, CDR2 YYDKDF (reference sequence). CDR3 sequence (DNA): TGTGCCACCTGGTGGGGGGGGGACTCTGAAGCTTTCTTT. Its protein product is CATWWGGDSEAFF.

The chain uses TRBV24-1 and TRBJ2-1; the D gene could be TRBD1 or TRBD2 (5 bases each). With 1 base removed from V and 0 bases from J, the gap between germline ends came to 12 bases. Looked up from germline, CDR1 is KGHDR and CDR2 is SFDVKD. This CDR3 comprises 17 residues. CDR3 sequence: CATSDFDGASSYNEQFF. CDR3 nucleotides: TGTGCCACCAGTGATTTTGACGGGGCCAGCTCCTACAATGAGCAGTTCTTC.

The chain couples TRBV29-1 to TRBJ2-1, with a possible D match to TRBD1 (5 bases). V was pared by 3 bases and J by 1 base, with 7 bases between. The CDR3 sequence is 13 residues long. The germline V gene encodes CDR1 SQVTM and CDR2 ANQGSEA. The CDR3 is CSVEQGSYNEQFF. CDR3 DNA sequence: TGCAGCGTTGAGCAGGGATCCTACAATGAGCAGTTCTTC.

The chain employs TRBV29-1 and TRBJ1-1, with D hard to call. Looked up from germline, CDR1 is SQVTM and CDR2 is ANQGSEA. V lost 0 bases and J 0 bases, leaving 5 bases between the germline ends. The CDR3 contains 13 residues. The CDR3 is CSVEENLNTEAFF. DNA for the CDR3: TGCAGCGTTGAAGAGAACCTGAACACTGAAGCTTTCTTT.

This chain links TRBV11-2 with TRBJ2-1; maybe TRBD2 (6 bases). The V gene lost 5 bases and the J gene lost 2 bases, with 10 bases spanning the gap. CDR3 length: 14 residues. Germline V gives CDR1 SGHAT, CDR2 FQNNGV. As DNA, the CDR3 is TGTGCCAGCAGCGCGGGGTTCACCTACAATGAGCAGTTCTTC. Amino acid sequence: CASSAGFTYNEQFF.

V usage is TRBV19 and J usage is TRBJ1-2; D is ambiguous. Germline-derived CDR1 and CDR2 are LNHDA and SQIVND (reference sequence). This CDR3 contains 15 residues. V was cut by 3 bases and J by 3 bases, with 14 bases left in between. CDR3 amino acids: CASSIGGSRDYGYTF. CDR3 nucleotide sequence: TGTGCCAGTAGTATTGGCGGCAGTCGGGACTATGGCTACACCTTC.

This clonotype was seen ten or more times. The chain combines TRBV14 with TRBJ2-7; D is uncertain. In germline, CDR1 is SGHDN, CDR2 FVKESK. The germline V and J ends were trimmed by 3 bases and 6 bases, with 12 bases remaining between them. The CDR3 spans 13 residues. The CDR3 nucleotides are TGTGCCAGCAGCCAGATAGCTCCGAGCGAGCAGTACTTC. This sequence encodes CASSQIAPSEQYF.

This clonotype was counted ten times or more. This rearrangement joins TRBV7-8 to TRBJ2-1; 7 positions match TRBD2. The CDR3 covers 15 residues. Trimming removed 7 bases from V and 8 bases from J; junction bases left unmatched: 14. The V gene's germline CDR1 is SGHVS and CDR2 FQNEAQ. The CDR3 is CASKGLGGSTDEQFF. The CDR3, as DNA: TGTGCCAGCAAGGGGTTGGGCGGGAGCACAGATGAGCAGTTCTTC.

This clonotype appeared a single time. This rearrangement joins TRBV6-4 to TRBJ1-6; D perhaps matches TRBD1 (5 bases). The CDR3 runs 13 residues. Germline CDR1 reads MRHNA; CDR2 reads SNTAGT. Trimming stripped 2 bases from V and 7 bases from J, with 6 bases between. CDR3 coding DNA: TGTGCCAGCAGTGACAGGGGAAATTCACCCCTCCACTTT. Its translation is CASSDRGNSPLHF.

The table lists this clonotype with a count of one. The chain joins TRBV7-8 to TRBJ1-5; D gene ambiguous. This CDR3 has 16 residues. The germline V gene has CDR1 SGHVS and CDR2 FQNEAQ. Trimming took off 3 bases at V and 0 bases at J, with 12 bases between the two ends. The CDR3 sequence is CASSFEGYNSNQPQHF. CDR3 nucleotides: TGTGCCAGCAGCTTTGAAGGGTACAATAGCAATCAGCCCCAGCATTTT.

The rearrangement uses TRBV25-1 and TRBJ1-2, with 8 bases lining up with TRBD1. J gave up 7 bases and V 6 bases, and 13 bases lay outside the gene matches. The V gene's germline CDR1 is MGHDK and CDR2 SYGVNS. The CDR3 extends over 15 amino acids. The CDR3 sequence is CASRPSTGGVAGYTF. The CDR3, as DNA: TGTGCCAGCAGGCCAAGTACAGGGGGAGTGGCTGGCTACACCTTC.

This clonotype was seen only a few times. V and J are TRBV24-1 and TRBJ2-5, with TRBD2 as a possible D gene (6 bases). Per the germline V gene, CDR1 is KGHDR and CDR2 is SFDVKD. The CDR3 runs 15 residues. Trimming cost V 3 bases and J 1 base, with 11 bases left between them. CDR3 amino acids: CATSDRRTIQETQYF. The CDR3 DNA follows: TGTGCCACCAGTGATCGAAGGACTATCCAAGAGACCCAGTACTTC.

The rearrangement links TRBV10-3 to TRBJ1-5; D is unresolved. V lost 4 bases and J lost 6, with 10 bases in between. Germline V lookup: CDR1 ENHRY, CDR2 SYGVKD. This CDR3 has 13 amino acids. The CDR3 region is CAISGAVTQPQHF. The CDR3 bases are TGTGCCATCAGTGGGGCAGTGACTCAGCCCCAGCATTTT.

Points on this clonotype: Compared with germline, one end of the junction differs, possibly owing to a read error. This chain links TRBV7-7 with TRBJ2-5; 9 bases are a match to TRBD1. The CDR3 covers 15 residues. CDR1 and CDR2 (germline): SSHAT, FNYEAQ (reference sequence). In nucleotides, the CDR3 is TGTGCTAGCAGCTCCGTACAGGGGGCTCAAGAGACCCAGTACTTC. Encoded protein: CASSSVQGAQETQYF.

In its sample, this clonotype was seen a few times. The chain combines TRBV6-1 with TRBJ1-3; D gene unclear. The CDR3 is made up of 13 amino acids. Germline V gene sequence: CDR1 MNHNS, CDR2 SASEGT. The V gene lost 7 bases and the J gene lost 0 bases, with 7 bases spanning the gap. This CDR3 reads CASISPSGNTIYF. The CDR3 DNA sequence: TGTGCCAGCATAAGCCCCTCTGGAAACACCATATATTTT.

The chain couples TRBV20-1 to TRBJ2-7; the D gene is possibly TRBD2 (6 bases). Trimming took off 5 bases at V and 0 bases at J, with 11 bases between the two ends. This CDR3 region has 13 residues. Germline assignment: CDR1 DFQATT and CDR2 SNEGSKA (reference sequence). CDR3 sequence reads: CSAERASSYEQYF. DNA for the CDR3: TGCAGTGCTGAGCGGGCAAGCTCCTACGAGCAGTACTTC.

The CDR3: CASSQEGGLAGYEQYF. DNA of the CDR3: TGTGCCAGCAGCCAAGAAGGGGGCCTAGCGGGGTACGAGCAGTACTTC. The J gene is TRBJ2-7, the V gene TRBV4-2, with TRBD2 matching over 9 bases. This CDR3 contains 16 residues. Trimming cost V 0 bases and J 4 bases; bases outside gene matches: 7. In germline, CDR1 is LGHNA, CDR2 YNFKEQ.